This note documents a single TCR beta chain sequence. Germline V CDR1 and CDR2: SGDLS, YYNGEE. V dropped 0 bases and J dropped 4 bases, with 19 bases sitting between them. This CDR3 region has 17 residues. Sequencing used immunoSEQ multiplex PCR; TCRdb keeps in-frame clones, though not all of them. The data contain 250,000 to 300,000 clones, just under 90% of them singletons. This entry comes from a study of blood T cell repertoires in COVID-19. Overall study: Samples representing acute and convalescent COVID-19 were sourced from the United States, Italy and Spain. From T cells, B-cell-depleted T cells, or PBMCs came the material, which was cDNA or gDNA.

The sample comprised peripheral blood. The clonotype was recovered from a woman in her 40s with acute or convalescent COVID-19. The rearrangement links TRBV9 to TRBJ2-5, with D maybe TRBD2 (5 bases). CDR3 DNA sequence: TGTGCCAGCAGCGTAGGGACGGGCGGGCCCACTGCAGAGACCCAGTACTTC. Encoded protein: CASSVGTGGPTAETQYF. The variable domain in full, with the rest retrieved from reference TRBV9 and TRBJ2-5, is DSGVTQTPKHLITATGQRVTLRCSPRSGDLSVYWYQQSLDQGLQFLIQYYNGEERAKGNILERFSAQQFPDLHSELNLSSLELGDSALYFCASSVGTGGPTAETQYFGPGTRLLVL.